This T cell receptor (beta chain) was identified in a study of graft-versus-host responses after intestinal transplantation. Across the whole study: Recipients uniformly received anti-thymocyte globulin induction, followed by tacrolimus and steroids for approximately 3 years. The study's findings and limits: GvH clones surfaced in recipient marrow, some emerging earlier in ileum or blood. Graft-donor T cell macrochimerism coincided with high graft-versus-host to host-versus-graft clonal ratios in allografts.

The length of the CDR3 is 16 residues. Germline V lookup: CDR1 SEHNR, CDR2 FQNEAQ (reference sequence). V lost 5 bases and J 3 bases, leaving 18 bases between the germline ends. Using immunoSEQ multiplex PCR, the repertoire was profiled, and TCRdb retains in-frame clones only, with some absent. This table holds some 100,000 clones, 85% to 95% found once. As regards this clone: Its antigen is currently unknown.

V gene TRBV7-9 combines with J gene TRBJ2-3, with D possibly matching TRBD1 (5 bases). The source was unstimulated CD8+ T cells sorted from spleen or lymph node cells, collected before transplant. The source is a human donor who was the organ donor for an intestinal transplant. The CDR3 region has the DNA TGTGCCAGCAGCCCGAGGCGTCCAGGGTCAACAGATACGCAGTATTTT. Encoded protein: CASSPRRPGSTDTQYF.